This TCR beta chain was observed in a study of blood T cell repertoires in COVID-19. Study background: T cells, B-cell-depleted T cells, or PBMCs provided the cDNA or gDNA that served as material.

Original data processing: Researchers report that nucleated cell counts were estimated from reference gene primer amplification. The protocol was immunoSEQ multiplex PCR, while the TCRdb copy is restricted to in-frame clones and leaves out a portion. The DNA gave D and trimming, while V, J and clone size come from that table. Counted here are approximately 220,000 clones, approximately 88% occurring once; the ten biggest clones make up just over 2.5%. From germline, CDR1 is SGHVS and CDR2 FQNEAQ. V lost 2 bases, J lost 6 bases, and 12 bases stayed unmatched. The CDR3 has 19 residues. Clinical histories supplied by participants themselves formed the basis of cohort assignment.

The sequence derives from a woman aged 25 to 39 with acute COVID-19. The chain is built from TRBV7-8 and TRBJ2-3; 15 bases line up with TRBD2. The specimen sequenced was PBMCs or T cells enriched from blood (not recorded which). CDR3: CASSLPFGTSGGQIDTQYF. DNA of the CDR3: TGTGCCAGCAGCTTACCCTTCGGGACTAGCGGGGGGCAAATCGATACGCAGTATTTT.